Presented here are 5 T cell receptor beta chains from one specimen sequenced in a study of shared clonotypes between healthy human individuals. The table came from immunoSEQ multiplex PCR; TCRdb's copy has only in-frame clones and leaves some out. The data show about 300,000 clones, with 74% seen just once and 10% to 13% held by the top ten. The sample comprised memory CD4+ T cells sorted from blood. Noted subset: CD45RA-negative fraction. The receptors stem from a man younger than 45 in good health.

The chain employs TRBV18 and TRBJ2-3; no firm D call. CDR1 and CDR2 from the germline V gene are KGHSH and LQKENI. Trimming removed 6 bases from V and 2 bases from J, with 12 bases in between. CDR3 size: 14 residues. The DNA of the CDR3 is TGTGCCAGCTCCCCAATCTCCGACACAGATACGCAGTATTTT. It translates to CASSPISDTDTQYF.

This chain joins TRBV7-2 and TRBJ2-7; tentatively, D is TRBD1 or TRBD2 (7 bases each). The germline V and J ends were trimmed by 0 bases and 7 bases, with 13 bases remaining between them. The germline gives CDR1 SGHTA, CDR2 FQGNSA. The CDR3 is 14 residues long. The CDR3 sequence: CASSLAGGGLEQYF. As DNA, the CDR3 is TGTGCCAGCAGCTTAGCGGGAGGGGGCTTGGAGCAGTACTTC.

V is TRBV5-6 and J is TRBJ2-3, with 8 bases matching TRBD1. Germline CDR1 is SGHDT and CDR2 is YYEEEE. This CDR3 spans 15 amino acids. V was clipped by 0 bases and J by 0 bases; unmatched bases: 0. CDR3 residues: CASSLGQGSTDTQYF. The CDR3 coding sequence is TGTGCCAGCAGCTTGGGACAGGGGAGCACAGATACGCAGTATTTT.

This clone was seen just once. The genes are TRBV9 and TRBJ2-3; possible D gene TRBD2, 5 bases. Germline V gene sequence: CDR1 SGDLS, CDR2 YYNGEE. This CDR3 is 14 amino acids long. The ends were cut back, 1 base at V and 3 bases at J, with 9 bases in the middle. The CDR3 here is CASSVTGVTDTQYF. In DNA form, the CDR3 reads TGTGCCAGCAGCGTAACCGGGGTGACAGATACGCAGTATTTT.

The CDR3 DNA reads as TGTGCCAGCAGCTTGGGAGCGGGGGGAGGTGAAAAACTGTTTTTT. Its translation is CASSLGAGGGEKLFF. V and J are TRBV5-5 and TRBJ1-4; possible D gene TRBD1, 5 bases. Deletions cut 0 bases from V and 7 bases from J, with 13 bases between. Per the germline V gene, CDR1 is SGHKS and CDR2 is YYEKEE (reference sequence). This CDR3 comprises 15 residues. Using reference TRBV5-5 and TRBJ1-4 for the parts outside the CDR3, the full variable domain is DAGVTQSPTHLIKTRGQQVTLRCSPISGHKSVSWYQQVLGQGPQFIFQYYEKEERGRGNFPDRFSARQFPNYSSELNVNALLLGDSALYLCASSLGAGGGEKLFFGSGTQLSVL.